These 30 T cell receptor beta chains originate from one sample sequenced in a study of CD8+ T cells in alopecia areata. The authors extracted RNA and reverse transcribed it into cDNA as the sequencing template. Sequenced by immunoSEQ multiplex PCR; TCRdb stores in-frame clones only, minus some. The sample records 150,000 to 200,000 clones, approximately 57% being singletons. Treatment in this sample: oral pan-JAK inhibitor, 5-10 mg twice daily. This specimen was CD4+ T cells sorted from blood, taken at week 24, from a patient treated with tofacitinib. Receptors were obtained from a human donor with alopecia areata.

The chain uses TRBV29-1 and TRBJ2-3; D might be TRBD2 (5 bases). This CDR3 spans 14 amino acids. Per the germline V gene, CDR1 is SQVTM and CDR2 is ANQGSEA. The ends were cut back, 3 bases at V and 11 bases at J, with 21 bases in the middle. This CDR3 is CSVDSGTQWKGQYF. The CDR3 nucleotides read TGCAGCGTTGACAGCGGAACCCAATGGAAAGGGCAGTATTTT.

This clone showed up just once. The rearrangement links TRBV27 to TRBJ1-5; a possible D gene is TRBD1 (5 bases). The length of the CDR3 is 11 residues. V gave up 9 bases and J gave up 3 bases, with 6 bases separating them. Germline CDR1 and CDR2: MNHEY and SMNVEV (reference sequence). This chain's CDR3 is CARDNNQPQHF. The CDR3 DNA reads TGTGCCAGGGACAACAATCAGCCCCAGCATTTT.

This clone was found a few times. The rearrangement uses TRBV5-1 and TRBJ2-6; a weak D match, TRBD2 (6 bases). Germline V CDR1 and CDR2: SGHRS, YFSETQ. The CDR3 totals 17 residues. Trimming took 1 base from V and 0 from J, leaving 11 bases between them. In nucleotides, the CDR3 is TGCGCCAGCAGCTTGCAGCGGGCTTCCTCTGGGGCCAACGTCCTGACTTTC. Its translation: CASSLQRASSGANVLTF.

The CDR3 sequence: CASSLGTGGSSNQPQHF. The CDR3 DNA reads TGTGCCAGCAGCTTAGGGACAGGGGGCAGCAGCAATCAGCCCCAGCATTTT. This chain links TRBV7-9 with TRBJ1-5; 11 nucleotides agree with TRBD1. The CDR3 extends over 17 amino acids. V gave up 1 base and J gave up 1 base; unmatched junction bases: 3. Germline V lookup: CDR1 SEHNR, CDR2 FQNEAQ (reference sequence).

This chain joins TRBV5-6 and TRBJ2-7; TRBD2 matches 9 bases. Germline CDR1 SGHDT, CDR2 YYEEEE. J was trimmed by 3 bases and V by 0 bases; bases with no gene match: 7. The CDR3 spans 16 residues. CDR3 nucleotides: TGTGCCAGCAGCTTGGCCCCGGGACTAGCCGGCTACGAGCAGTACTTC. Translation gives CASSLAPGLAGYEQYF.

This clone occurred a few times. The chain joins TRBV4-3 to TRBJ1-2, with D perhaps TRBD1 (6 bases). The CDR3 loop spans 15 amino acids. The germline V and J ends were trimmed by 1 base and 6 bases, with 15 bases remaining between them. The germline V gene encodes CDR1 LGHNA and CDR2 YSLEER. CDR3 nucleotides: TGCGCCAGCAGCCAAGGGACAGTATTTCCAAATGGCTACACCTTC. Encoded protein: CASSQGTVFPNGYTF.

The rearrangement joins TRBV6-5 to TRBJ1-2, with D possibly TRBD1 on 6 matching bases. This CDR3 has 14 residues. Deletions cut 6 bases from V and 3 bases from J, with 14 bases between. Looked up from germline, CDR1 is MNHEY and CDR2 is SVGAGI. CDR3 loop: CASRRGGEDYGYTF. For the CDR3, the DNA is TGTGCCAGCAGAAGGGGGGGTGAAGACTATGGCTACACCTTC.

The chain employs TRBV7-9 and TRBJ1-2; D is ambiguous. Germline V lookup: CDR1 SEHNR, CDR2 FQNEAQ (reference sequence). This CDR3 is 13 amino acids long. Trimming removed 1 base from V and 6 bases from J, with 9 bases in between. The CDR3 reads CASSLDFANGYTF. The CDR3 nucleotides are TGTGCCAGCAGCTTAGACTTTGCCAATGGCTACACCTTC.

V usage is TRBV29-1 and J usage is TRBJ2-2; 7 bases agree with TRBD2. Trimming at V came to 6 bases and at J to 3 bases, leaving 7 bases not matched to a gene. Per the germline V gene, CDR1 is SQVTM and CDR2 is ANQGSEA. The CDR3 spans 14 residues. The CDR3 DNA follows: TGCAGCGTCACGGGACTATATGACACCGGGGAGCTGTTTTTT. Amino acid sequence: CSVTGLYDTGELFF.

The J gene is TRBJ2-7, the V gene TRBV9; TRBD1 matches at 7 bases. V was pared by 4 bases and J by 2 bases, with 6 bases of the junction left unmatched. The germline gives CDR1 SGDLS, CDR2 YYNGEE. This CDR3 spans 14 amino acids. In DNA form, the CDR3 reads TGTGCCAGCAGCCCCCGGGACAGACCCTACGAGCAGTACTTC. Its translation is CASSPRDRPYEQYF.

The chain couples TRBV30 to TRBJ1-6; a weak D match, TRBD1 (5 bases). The germline V and J ends were trimmed by 4 bases and 7 bases, with 8 bases remaining between them. Germline V lookup: CDR1 GTSNPN, CDR2 SVGIG (reference sequence). CDR3 length: 12 amino acids. Here the CDR3 DNA reads TGTGCCTGGAACCGACAGAATTCACCCCTCCACTTT. The encoded protein is CAWNRQNSPLHF.

The chain employs TRBV29-1 and TRBJ2-1; 8 nucleotides agree with TRBD1. CDR1 is SQVTM, CDR2 ANQGSEA, per germline. The length of the CDR3 is 14 residues. V was pared by 5 bases and J by 2 bases, with 5 bases of the junction left unmatched. CDR3 loop: CSVLDRVAYNEQFF. The CDR3 coding sequence is TGCAGCGTTCTGGACAGGGTGGCCTACAATGAGCAGTTCTTC.

This clone was detected only a few times. The chain combines TRBV29-1 with TRBJ2-2; perhaps D is TRBD1 or TRBD2 (6 bases each). CDR3 size: 13 residues. CDR1 is SQVTM, CDR2 ANQGSEA, per germline. V lost 7 bases to trimming and J lost 7 bases, with 16 bases between them. DNA for the CDR3: TGCAGCGCCTCACGGGGGCAGAACGGGGAGCTGTTTTTT. Protein: CSASRGQNGELFF.

The CDR3 DNA reads as TGTGCCTGGAGTGTAACCCCACGACCAAACTCCTACGAGCAGTACTTC. Residues: CAWSVTPRPNSYEQYF. The chain uses TRBV30 and TRBJ2-7, with D uncertain. Germline V CDR1 and CDR2: GTSNPN, SVGIG (reference sequence). V lost 0 bases, J lost 0 bases, and 15 bases lay in between. This CDR3 has 16 amino acids.

The J gene is TRBJ1-1, the V gene TRBV4-3; D is perhaps TRBD1 (5 bases). This CDR3 has 15 amino acids. Germline CDR1 reads LGHNA; CDR2 reads YSLEER. V was pared by 2 bases and J by 4 bases, with 14 bases between. CDR3 sequence (DNA): TGCGCCAGCAGCCAAACGACAGCTTCGGGCACTGAAGCTTTCTTT. Translating gives CASSQTTASGTEAFF.

The chain uses TRBV5-1 and TRBJ2-3; TRBD2 matches at 14 bases. This CDR3 contains 15 residues. J was trimmed by 9 bases and V by 4 bases; bases with no gene match: 7. Per the germline V gene, CDR1 is SGHRS and CDR2 is YFSETQ. CDR3 protein: CASSPGTSGGTTQYF. CDR3 nucleotides: TGCGCCAGCAGCCCCGGGACTAGCGGGGGCACAACGCAGTATTTT.

Concerning this clone itself: The germline gene is not matched at one end of the junction; a read error may be the cause. The CDR3 sequence: CAWDRPPGDRGF. The CDR3 DNA is TGTGCCTGGGACCGGCCTCCTGGGGACAGGGGCTTC. The rearrangement links TRBV30 to TRBJ1-2; 10 nucleotides align to TRBD1. Germline CDR1 reads GTSNPN; CDR2 reads SVGIG (reference sequence). The length of the CDR3 is 12 residues.

The chain joins TRBV27 to TRBJ2-7; 9 positions match TRBD1. The CDR3 is 14 amino acids. CDR1 and CDR2 from the germline V gene are MNHEY and SMNVEV (reference sequence). After removal of 4 bases from V and 3 bases from J, the junction contained 4 bases not matched to a gene. The CDR3 nucleotides read TGTGCCAGCAGTTCAATGGGACAGGGCTACGAGCAGTACTTC. It encodes CASSSMGQGYEQYF.

This clone came up once. This chain joins TRBV30 and TRBJ1-1; D not resolved. Trimming removed 0 bases from V and 1 base from J, with 9 bases in between. The CDR3 has 14 amino acids. Germline loops: CDR1 GTSNPN, CDR2 SVGIG (reference sequence). The CDR3 sequence: CAWSVSNANTEAFF. The CDR3 DNA reads as TGTGCCTGGAGTGTATCTAATGCGAACACTGAAGCTTTCTTT. Combining the CDR3 with reference TRBV30 and TRBJ1-1 gives the whole variable domain SQTIHQWPATLVQPVGSPLSLECTVEGTSNPNLYWYRQAAGRGLQLLFYSVGIGQISSEVPQNLSASRPQDRQFILSSKKLLLSDSGFYLCAWSVSNANTEAFFGQGTRLTVV.

The CDR3 sequence is CASSWGASNDNEQFF. As DNA, the CDR3 is TGTGCCAGCAGTTGGGGGGCCTCCAACGACAATGAGCAGTTCTTC. The chain carries TRBV27 and TRBJ2-1; D possibly uses TRBD1 or TRBD2 (6 bases each). Germline-derived CDR1 and CDR2 are MNHEY and SMNVEV (reference sequence). V gave up 4 bases and J gave up 5 bases, with 15 bases separating them. The CDR3 has 15 residues.

The genes are TRBV29-1 and TRBJ2-5; D possibly corresponds to TRBD1 (6 bases). CDR1 is SQVTM and CDR2 is ANQGSEA in the germline V gene. This CDR3 contains 13 residues. Trimming removed 7 bases at V and 5 bases at J, with 17 bases between. CDR3 in DNA: TGCAGCGGGGAATCACAGGGATCTGAGACCCAGTACTTC. Protein: CSGESQGSETQYF. Combining the CDR3 with reference TRBV29-1 and TRBJ2-5 gives the whole variable domain SAVISQKPSRDICQRGTSLTIQCQVDSQVTMMFWYRQQPGQSLTLIATANQGSEATYESGFVIDKFPISRPNLTFSTLTVSNMSPEDSSIYLCSGESQGSETQYFGPGTRLLVL.

Written as DNA, the CDR3 is TGCAGCGGTGGGGACACAGTTCAGTACTTC. It is translated as CSGGDTVQYF. The J gene is TRBJ2-4, the V gene TRBV29-1; D is perhaps TRBD1 (6 bases). The CDR3 length is 10 residues. V dropped 7 bases and J dropped 11 bases, with 12 bases sitting between them. Germline-derived CDR1 and CDR2 are SQVTM and ANQGSEA.

A few counts support this clone. This rearrangement joins TRBV4-3 to TRBJ2-5; D is ambiguous. The CDR3 has 15 amino acids. Trimming shortened V by 2 bases and J by 2 bases, and 12 bases separated the two germline ends. Germline assignment: CDR1 LGHNA and CDR2 YSLEER. CDR3 coding DNA: TGCGCCAGCAGCCAACACAGAGGTGCACAAGAGACCCAGTACTTC. Translation gives CASSQHRGAQETQYF.

The rearrangement links TRBV10-1 to TRBJ2-1, with a weak D call TRBD2 (5 bases). The CDR3 has 15 residues. The V gene lost 3 bases and the J gene lost 6 bases, with 15 bases spanning the gap. Germline CDR1 reads WNHNN; CDR2 reads SYGVQD (reference sequence). In nucleotides, the CDR3 is TGCGCCAGCAGTGAAGTCGGGATGTCGGGCAATGAGCAGTTCTTC. It translates to CASSEVGMSGNEQFF.

In this sample, this clone turned up a few times. The chain recombines TRBV6-5 with TRBJ2-7, with 7 nucleotides matching TRBD1. With V trimmed by 6 bases and J by 0 bases, 8 bases remained unmatched. Looked up from germline, CDR1 is MNHEY and CDR2 is SVGAGI. CDR3 size: 15 residues. CDR3 bases: TGTGCCAGCAGGCGTGGGGGACAGAGCTCCTACGAGCAGTACTTC. The encoded protein is CASRRGGQSSYEQYF.

This clone was recorded only once. The rearrangement joins TRBV6-5 to TRBJ1-1, with TRBD1 matching 7 bases. CDR3 size: 13 residues. Germline loops: CDR1 MNHEY, CDR2 SVGAGI. V was pared by 2 bases and J by 5 bases, with 2 bases of the junction left unmatched. This CDR3 reads CASSYARGTEAFF. The CDR3 DNA is TGTGCCAGCAGTTACGCCAGGGGGACTGAAGCTTTCTTT.

The chain has TRBV6-5 and TRBJ1-4; TRBD1 aligns across 10 bases. Germline V gene data show CDR1 as MNHEY and CDR2 as SVGAGI. The CDR3 runs 14 residues. J was trimmed by 7 bases and V by 2 bases; bases with no gene match: 1. CDR3 residues: CASSYGTGVEKLFF. The CDR3 bases are TGTGCCAGCAGTTACGGGACAGGGGTTGAAAAACTGTTTTTT.

V gene TRBV29-1 combines with J gene TRBJ1-5, with 12 bases aligning to TRBD1. The trim removed 1 base at V and 6 bases at J, leaving 7 bases unmatched. CDR1 SQVTM and CDR2 ANQGSEA come from the germline V gene. This CDR3 region has 16 residues. The CDR3 bases are TGCAGCGTTGAAGTCGGGGGACAGGGGGCCGGTCAGCCCCAGCATTTT. Translation: CSVEVGGQGAGQPQHF.

Points on this clone: One end of the junction does not line up with germline, which may come from a read error. The V and J genes are TRBV5-4 and TRBJ1-2; perhaps TRBD1 as D (5 bases). Per the germline V gene, CDR1 is SGHNT and CDR2 is YYREEE (reference sequence). The CDR3 length is 14 residues. The CDR3 DNA is TGCGCCAGCAGCCACGGAGGGGACGACTATGGCTACACCTTC. It codes for CASSHGGDDYGYTF. The variable domain in full, completed from reference TRBV5-4 and TRBJ1-2, reads ETGVTQSPTHLIKTRGQQVTLRCSSQSGHNTVSWYQQALGQGPQFIFQYYREEENGRGNFPPRFSGLQFPNYSSELNVNALELDDSALYLCASSHGGDDYGYTFGSGTRLTVV.

This chain links TRBV4-3 with TRBJ1-1, with 7 bases lining up with TRBD1. V trimming: 4 bases; J trimming: 4 bases; junction bases outside the gene matches: 6. The germline gives CDR1 LGHNA, CDR2 YSLEER. This CDR3 is built from 14 residues. CDR3 DNA: TGCGCCAGCAGCCTCCTCCGGGACAGCACTGAAGCTTTCTTT. It is translated as CASSLLRDSTEAFF.